The clone carrying this T cell receptor beta chain has just a few counts. Its antigen is still unknown. TCR alpha and beta CDR3 regions were amplified from RNA using iRepertoire nested multiplex PCR. TCRdb used MiXCR to reprocess the multiplex PCR reads, holding one entry per CDR3 protein. There are about 400,000 distinct CDR3 sequences in the sample; roughly two fifths occur only once, and around 11% lies in the top ten. With 5 bases removed from V and 2 bases from J, the gap between germline ends came to 16 bases. Per germline, CDR1 MNHNS and CDR2 SASEGT. The length of the CDR3 is 15 residues. These data belong to a study of glioma-infiltrating T cells. Study findings and constraints: Above-expected tissue-blood divergence occurred in all gliomas, most in low-grade ones.

This sequence was found in a human donor with low-grade glioma or glioblastoma, undergoing nonglioma brain surgery, or in good health (not recorded which). The source material was glioma tissue, nonneoplastic brain tissue, or PBMCs (not recorded which). This chain connects TRBV6-1 to TRBJ2-7; D tentatively reads TRBD1 or TRBD2 (6 bases each). The CDR3 region has the DNA TGTGCCAGCAGTACTAGCAGGGGCCTCCCCTACGAGCAGTACTTC. Protein: CASSTSRGLPYEQYF.